The TCR beta chain described here comes from a study of T cell changes during pregnancy in multiple sclerosis. Using immunoSEQ multiplex PCR, the repertoire was profiled, and TCRdb retains in-frame clones only, with some absent. The sample has 25,000 to 35,000 clones; roughly 89% are singletons. Looked up from germline, CDR1 is SGHDT and CDR2 is YYEEEE. Losses at the gene ends were 4 bases for V and 0 bases for J; bases not matched to a gene: 7. CDR3 length: 15 residues. The TCR sequence derives from a female donor with multiple sclerosis, enrolled in a pregnancy study. The sequencing here drew on CD8+ T cells from peripheral blood mononuclear cells, taken in the first trimester of pregnancy. The gene calls are TRBV5-6 and TRBJ2-7, with 7 bases lining up with TRBD1. The CDR3 loop is CASSPGPGGSYEQYF. The CDR3 bases are TGTGCCAGCAGCCCCGGGCCAGGGGGCTCCTACGAGCAGTACTTC.